A selection of T cell receptor beta chains follows, all from one sample in a study of cytomegalovirus exposure and HLA in healthy donors. Sequencing was performed with immunoSEQ multiplex PCR; in TCRdb, only in-frame clones are kept and a portion is missing. The repertoire consists of 170,000 or so clones, with approximately 80% occurring once and the leading ten covering 4.5% to 5.5%. Input material: PBMCs. These receptors all stem from a man younger than 35 in good health and CMV-seronegative. Both conserved end residues are part of each CDR3. The order of the fields is clone size, D gene, V gene, J gene, CDR3 protein, CDR3 DNA. A D gene is named only where the DNA matches it firmly. Rows may omit the clone size; those that give it use once, few, many or a size class.

-	-	TRBV4-1	TRBJ2-1	CASSQDGSNEQFF	TGCGCCAGCAGCCAAGATGGCAGTAATGAGCAGTTCTTC
-	-	TRBV19	TRBJ1-5	CASSIGGLSAQPQHF	TGTGCCAGTAGTATAGGGGGGCTATCCGCTCAGCCCCAGCATTTT
-	TRBD2	TRBV13	TRBJ2-3	CASSLTTSESTDTQYF	TGTGCCAGCAGCTTAACGACTAGCGAAAGCACAGATACGCAGTATTTT
-	-	TRBV5-1	TRBJ2-6	CASSPDGDVLTF	TGCGCCAGCAGCCCCGACGGGGACGTCCTGACTTTC
-	-	TRBV5-1	TRBJ2-1	CASSFTGNEQFF	TGCGCCAGCAGCTTCACAGGGAATGAGCAGTTCTTC
-	TRBD1	TRBV6-1	TRBJ1-1	CASGNSGGRTEAFF	TGTGCCAGCGGGAATTCAGGGGGACGGACTGAAGCTTTCTTT
-	-	TRBV18	TRBJ2-7	CASSPPSRRGDEQYF	TGTGCCAGCTCACCACCGTCTCGCAGGGGAGACGAGCAGTACTTC
once	TRBD1	TRBV15	TRBJ1-2	CATSLDRGRHGYTF	TGTGCCACCAGCCTTGACAGGGGTAGGCATGGCTACACCTTC
-	-	TRBV19	TRBJ1-6	CASSFGTINSPLHF	TGTGCCAGTAGTTTCGGTACTATTAATTCACCCCTCCACTTT
once	TRBD1	TRBV5-6	TRBJ2-7	CASRDRVTHEQYF	TGTGCCAGCCGGGACAGGGTAACCCACGAGCAGTACTTC
-	TRBD2	TRBV9	TRBJ2-5	CASSGSFLAGKETQYF	TGTGCCAGCAGCGGAAGCTTTTTAGCGGGGAAAGAGACCCAGTACTTC
-	-	TRBV9	TRBJ1-5	CASSVEPGSASNQPQHF	TGTGCCAGCAGCGTAGAACCGGGTTCGGCGAGCAATCAGCCCCAGCATTTT
-	TRBD1	TRBV11-2	TRBJ1-6	CASSLGWTGVNSPLHF	TGTGCCAGCAGCTTGGGCTGGACAGGTGTGAATTCACCCCTCCACTTT
-	-	TRBV27	TRBJ2-1	CASSSGSSDEQFF	TGTGCCAGCAGTTCGGGATCAAGCGATGAGCAGTTCTTC
-	TRBD2	TRBV30	TRBJ2-1	CAWDQPGLVFKNEQFF	TGTGCCTGGGACCAACCGGGACTAGTGTTTAAGAATGAGCAGTTCTTC
-	TRBD1	TRBV7-6	TRBJ1-6	CASSLVGQGSSSPLHF	TGTGCCAGCAGCTTAGTCGGACAGGGGTCAAGTTCACCCCTCCACTTT
-	-	TRBV27	TRBJ2-1	CASSPRQVFYNEQFF	TGTGCCAGCAGTCCACGACAGGTTTTCTACAATGAGCAGTTCTTC
-	-	TRBV4-2	TRBJ2-2	CASSPGRGAINTGELFF	TGTGCCAGCAGCCCGGGACGGGGGGCCATAAACACCGGGGAGCTGTTTTTT
-	TRBD1	TRBV5-1	TRBJ1-2	CASSTGTGVFNYGYTF	TGCGCCAGCAGTACCGGGACAGGGGTTTTTAACTATGGCTACACCTTC
-	TRBD2	TRBV29-1	TRBJ2-7	CSVGPSGAYEQYF	TGCAGCGTTGGGCCTAGCGGGGCCTACGAGCAGTACTTC
-	TRBD2	TRBV5-4	TRBJ2-1	CASSLVGRVSGEQFF	TGTGCCAGCAGCTTGGTGGGGAGGGTATCGGGGGAGCAGTTCTTC
-	TRBD1	TRBV29-1	TRBJ2-5	CSVGSGGLETQYF	TGCAGCGTTGGATCAGGGGGCTTAGAGACCCAGTACTTC
-	TRBD1	TRBV19	TRBJ1-2	CASSTGTGSLRGYTF	TGTGCCAGTAGTACGGGGACAGGGTCATTGCGTGGCTACACCTTC
few	-	TRBV11-2	TRBJ2-7	CASSLNPMATYEQYF	TGTGCCAGCAGCTTAAACCCGATGGCCACCTACGAGCAGTACTTC
-	TRBD2	TRBV6-5	TRBJ2-1	CASSYASGNEQFF	TGTGCCAGCAGTTATGCTAGCGGGAATGAGCAGTTCTTC
-	-	TRBV7-9	TRBJ2-1	CASSFVGGGRYNEQFF	TGTGCCAGCAGCTTTGTTGGAGGGGGCCGATACAATGAGCAGTTCTTC
-	TRBD1	TRBV5-1	TRBJ1-5	CASSPGQGDQPQHF	TGCGCCAGCAGCCCGGGACAGGGTGATCAGCCCCAGCATTTT
-	-	TRBV6-5	TRBJ2-2	CASSYASGSGELFF	TGTGCCAGCAGTTACGCATCGGGGTCCGGGGAGCTGTTTTTT
-	TRBD1	TRBV7-6	TRBJ2-1	CASSFQGAREQFF	TGTGCCAGCAGCTTCCAGGGGGCCCGTGAGCAGTTCTTC
-	TRBD2	TRBV9	TRBJ2-3	CASSVGLAGVVDTQYF	TGTGCCAGCAGCGTAGGACTAGCGGGAGTGGTAGATACGCAGTATTTT
-	-	TRBV28	TRBJ1-3	CASSLYEEDTIYF	TGTGCCAGCAGTTTATACGAGGAGGACACCATATATTTT
once	TRBD1	TRBV7-8	TRBJ2-1	CASSPSGGNFYNEQFF	TGTGCCAGCAGCCCGTCAGGGGGAAACTTCTACAATGAGCAGTTCTTC
-	TRBD1	TRBV18	TRBJ1-4	CASSPPGRGTVEKLFF	TGTGCCAGCTCACCTCCTGGACGGGGGACAGTCGAAAAACTGTTTTTT
-	TRBD2	TRBV6-5	TRBJ2-7	CASSSASGSPAHEQYF	TGTGCCAGCAGTTCCGCTAGCGGGAGCCCCGCTCACGAGCAGTACTTC
-	-	TRBV15	TRBJ1-4	CATSRAGKKLFF	TGTGCCACCAGCAGAGCGGGTAAAAAACTGTTTTTT
-	-	TRBV27	TRBJ2-7	CASSSPRRGGTYEQYF	TGTGCCAGCAGTTCCCCCCGGCGGGGCGGCACCTACGAGCAGTACTTC
-	TRBD2	TRBV7-2	TRBJ2-1	CASSRTRASGSYNEQFF	TGTGCCAGCAGCAGAACGCGAGCTAGCGGAAGTTACAATGAGCAGTTCTTC
-	-	TRBV30	TRBJ2-2	CAWTNTGELFF	TGTGCCTGGACAAACACCGGGGAGCTGTTTTTT
once	-	TRBV2	TRBJ2-3	CASSELSDTQYF	TGTGCCAGCAGTGAATTATCAGATACGCAGTATTTT
-	-	TRBV30	TRBJ2-5	CAWTGAQYF	TGTGCCTGGACCGGGGCCCAGTACTTC
-	-	TRBV11-1	TRBJ2-6	CASSLGAPGANVLTF	TGTGCCAGCAGCTTAGGGGCGCCTGGGGCCAACGTCCTGACTTTC
-	-	TRBV6-5	TRBJ2-2	CASSYAPRTVGELFF	TGTGCCAGCAGTTACGCACCCCGGACAGTTGGGGAGCTGTTTTTT
-	TRBD2	TRBV13	TRBJ2-2	CASSTPGLAGDTGELFF	TGTGCCAGCAGCACCCCCGGACTAGCGGGGGACACCGGGGAGCTGTTTTTT
once	-	TRBV5-4	TRBJ2-5	CASSSRDFQETQYF	TGTGCCTCTTCCTCCCGGGACTTTCAAGAGACCCAGTACTTC
-	TRBD1	TRBV7-2	TRBJ2-2	CASSLVTGHGELFF	TGTGCCAGCAGCTTAGTGACAGGGCACGGGGAGCTGTTTTTT
-	TRBD1	TRBV5-1	TRBJ1-2	CASEDLTGGSGGYTF	TGCGCCAGCGAGGACCTTACAGGGGGCTCGGGCGGCTACACCTTC
once	TRBD2	TRBV9	TRBJ2-1	CASSGLAGVGQFF	TGTGCCAGCAGCGGACTAGCGGGAGTGGGTCAGTTCTTC
once	-	TRBV6-5	TRBJ2-1	CASSYTGVNYNEQFF	TGTGCCAGCAGTTACACGGGGGTAAACTACAATGAGCAGTTCTTC
-	TRBD2	TRBV29-1	TRBJ2-7	CSARRFERDRGGDEQYF	TGCAGCGCCCGTAGGTTTGAGCGGGATAGGGGCGGAGACGAGCAGTACTTC
-	-	TRBV7-9	TRBJ1-2	CASSLERQSTGYTF	TGTGCCAGCAGCTTAGAGAGACAGTCGACGGGCTACACCTTC
-	TRBD1	TRBV5-4	TRBJ1-4	CASSLEGQGQEKLFF	TGTGCCAGCAGCTTGGAAGGACAGGGACAAGAAAAACTGTTTTTT
once	TRBD1	TRBV7-9	TRBJ1-5	CASSSTGGGYLEPQHF	TGTGCCAGCAGCTCGACAGGGGGGGGGTATTTAGAGCCCCAGCATTTT
-	-	TRBV10-3	TRBJ1-2	CAISESTLTGPKSNYGYTF	TGTGCCATCAGTGAGTCGACTTTAACAGGCCCGAAATCTAACTATGGCTACACCTTC
-	-	TRBV12-5	TRBJ1-5	CASDLGGDQPQHF	TGTGCTAGTGACTTGGGGGGTGATCAGCCCCAGCATTTT
-	TRBD1	TRBV28	TRBJ2-7	CASSTQGVGTYEQYF	TGTGCCAGCAGCACACAGGGGGTAGGGACGTACGAGCAGTACTTC
-	TRBD2	TRBV6-1	TRBJ2-3	CASPSGGGPTDTQYF	TGTGCCAGCCCTTCAGGCGGGGGTCCCACAGATACGCAGTATTTT
-	-	TRBV30	TRBJ2-7	CAWGPSYEQYF	TGTGCCTGGGGCCCCTCCTACGAGCAGTACTTC
-	TRBD1	TRBV19	TRBJ2-7	CASSRGQGYEQYF	TGTGCCAGTAGTAGGGGACAGGGCTACGAGCAGTACTTC
-	-	TRBV4-1	TRBJ1-4	CASSLGQHPTNEKLFF	TGCGCCAGCAGCCTTGGACAGCACCCAACTAATGAAAAACTGTTTTTT
-	TRBD2	TRBV7-9	TRBJ2-3	CASSKPIAGGLADTQYF	TGTGCCAGCAGCAAACCCATAGCGGGGGGGCTAGCAGATACGCAGTATTTT